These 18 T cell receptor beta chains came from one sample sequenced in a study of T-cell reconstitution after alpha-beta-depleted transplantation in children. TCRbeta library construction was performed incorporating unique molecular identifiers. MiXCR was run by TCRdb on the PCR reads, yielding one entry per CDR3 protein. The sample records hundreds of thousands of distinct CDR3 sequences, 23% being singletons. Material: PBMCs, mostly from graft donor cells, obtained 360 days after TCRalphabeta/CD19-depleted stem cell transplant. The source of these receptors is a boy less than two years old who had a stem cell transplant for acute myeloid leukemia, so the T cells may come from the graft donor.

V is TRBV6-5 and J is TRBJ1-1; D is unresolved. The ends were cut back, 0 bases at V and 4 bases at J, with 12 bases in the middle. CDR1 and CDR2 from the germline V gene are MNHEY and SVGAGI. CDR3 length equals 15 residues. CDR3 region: CASSYSIRQATEAFF. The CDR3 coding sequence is TGTGCCAGCAGTTACTCGATAAGGCAGGCCACTGAAGCTTTCTTT.

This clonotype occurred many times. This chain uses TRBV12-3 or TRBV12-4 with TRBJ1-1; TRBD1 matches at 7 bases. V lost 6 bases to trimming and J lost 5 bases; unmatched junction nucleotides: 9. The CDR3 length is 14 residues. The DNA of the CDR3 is TGTGCCAGCAGCCTCACGACAGGGCGGACTGAAGCTTTCTTT. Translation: CASSLTTGRTEAFF.

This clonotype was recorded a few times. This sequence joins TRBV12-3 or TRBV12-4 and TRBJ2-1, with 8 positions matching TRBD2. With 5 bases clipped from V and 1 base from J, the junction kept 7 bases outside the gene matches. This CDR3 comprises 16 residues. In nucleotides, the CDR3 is TGTGCCAGCAGTCCCGGACTAGCCCCATCCTACAATGAGCAGTTCTTC. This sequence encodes CASSPGLAPSYNEQFF.

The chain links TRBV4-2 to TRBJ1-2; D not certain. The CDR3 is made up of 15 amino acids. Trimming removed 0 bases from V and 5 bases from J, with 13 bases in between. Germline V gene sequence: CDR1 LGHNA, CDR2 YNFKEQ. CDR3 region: CASSQELTNLYGYTF. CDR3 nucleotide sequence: TGTGCCAGCAGCCAAGAGTTGACCAACCTTTATGGCTACACCTTC.

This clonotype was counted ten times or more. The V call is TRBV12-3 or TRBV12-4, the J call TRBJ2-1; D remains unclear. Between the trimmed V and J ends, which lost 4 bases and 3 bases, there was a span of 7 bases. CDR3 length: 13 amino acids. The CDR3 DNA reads TGTGCCAGCAGTTGGACCCTCTACAATGAGCAGTTCTTC. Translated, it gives CASSWTLYNEQFF.

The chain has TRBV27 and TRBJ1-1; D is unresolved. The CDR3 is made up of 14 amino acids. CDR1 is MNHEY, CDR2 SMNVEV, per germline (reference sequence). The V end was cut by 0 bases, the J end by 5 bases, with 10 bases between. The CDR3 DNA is TGTGCCAGCAGTTTATCACAACTTGGGACTGAAGCTTTCTTT. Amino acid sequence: CASSLSQLGTEAFF.

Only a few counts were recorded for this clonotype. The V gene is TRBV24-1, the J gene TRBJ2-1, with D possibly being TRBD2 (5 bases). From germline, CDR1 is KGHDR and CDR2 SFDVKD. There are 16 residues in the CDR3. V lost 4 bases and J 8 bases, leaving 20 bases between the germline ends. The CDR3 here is CATSDPLAKGGYEQFF. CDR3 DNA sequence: TGTGCCACCAGTGACCCCTTAGCGAAAGGCGGCTATGAGCAGTTCTTC.

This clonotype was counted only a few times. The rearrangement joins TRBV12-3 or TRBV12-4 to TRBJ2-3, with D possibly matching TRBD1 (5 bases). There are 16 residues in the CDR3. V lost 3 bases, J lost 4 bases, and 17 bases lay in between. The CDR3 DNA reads TGTGCCAGCAGTTTTCGAGGCAGGGCAGAGGCAGATACGCAGTATTTT. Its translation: CASSFRGRAEADTQYF.

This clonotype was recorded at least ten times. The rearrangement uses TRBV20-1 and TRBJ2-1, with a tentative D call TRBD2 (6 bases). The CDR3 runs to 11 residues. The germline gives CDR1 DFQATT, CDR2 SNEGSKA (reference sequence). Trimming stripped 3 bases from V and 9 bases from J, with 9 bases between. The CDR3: CSARGAGEQFF. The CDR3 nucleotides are TGCAGTGCTAGGGGAGCGGGTGAGCAGTTCTTC.

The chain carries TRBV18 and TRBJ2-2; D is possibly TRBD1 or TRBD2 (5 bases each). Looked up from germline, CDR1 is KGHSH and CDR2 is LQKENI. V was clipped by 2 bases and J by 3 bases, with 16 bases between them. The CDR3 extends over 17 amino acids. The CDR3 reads CASSPIRRGTDTGELFF. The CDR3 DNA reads TGTGCCAGCTCACCAATTCGGAGAGGGACGGACACCGGGGAGCTGTTTTTT.

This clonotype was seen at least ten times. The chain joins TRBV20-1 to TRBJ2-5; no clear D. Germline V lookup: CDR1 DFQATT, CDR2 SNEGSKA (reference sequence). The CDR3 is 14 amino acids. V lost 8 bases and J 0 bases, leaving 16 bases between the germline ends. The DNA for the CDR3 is TGCAGTCCCCGCGGCCCACCGTACCAAGAGACCCAGTACTTC. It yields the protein CSPRGPPYQETQYF.

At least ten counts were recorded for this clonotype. The CDR3: CSAHRGPRRGETQYF. CDR3 sequence (DNA): TGCAGTGCTCACCGGGGGCCCCGAAGGGGAGAGACCCAGTACTTC. The chain joins TRBV20-1 to TRBJ2-5; tentatively, D is TRBD1 or TRBD2 (6 bases each). CDR3 length: 15 amino acids. Germline V lookup: CDR1 DFQATT, CDR2 SNEGSKA (reference sequence). Trimming took 5 bases from V and 4 from J, leaving 20 bases between them.

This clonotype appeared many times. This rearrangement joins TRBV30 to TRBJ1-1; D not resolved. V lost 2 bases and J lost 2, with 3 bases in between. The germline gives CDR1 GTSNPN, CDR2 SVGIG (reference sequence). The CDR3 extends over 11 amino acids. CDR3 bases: TGTGCCTGGAGTATCAACACTGAAGCTTTCTTT. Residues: CAWSINTEAFF.

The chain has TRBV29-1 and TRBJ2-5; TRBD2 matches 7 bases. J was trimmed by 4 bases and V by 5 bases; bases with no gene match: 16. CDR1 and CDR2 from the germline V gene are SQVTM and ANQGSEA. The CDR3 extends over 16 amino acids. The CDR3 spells CSVTSLSLAVRETQYF. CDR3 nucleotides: TGCAGCGTTACATCCCTGAGCCTAGCGGTGAGAGAGACCCAGTACTTC.

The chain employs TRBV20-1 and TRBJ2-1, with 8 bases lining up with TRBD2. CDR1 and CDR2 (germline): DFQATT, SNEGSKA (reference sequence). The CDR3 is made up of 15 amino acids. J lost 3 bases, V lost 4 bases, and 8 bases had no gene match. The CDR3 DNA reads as TGCAGTGCTAATGACCCGGGACTAGTCTACAATGAGCAGTTCTTC. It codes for CSANDPGLVYNEQFF.

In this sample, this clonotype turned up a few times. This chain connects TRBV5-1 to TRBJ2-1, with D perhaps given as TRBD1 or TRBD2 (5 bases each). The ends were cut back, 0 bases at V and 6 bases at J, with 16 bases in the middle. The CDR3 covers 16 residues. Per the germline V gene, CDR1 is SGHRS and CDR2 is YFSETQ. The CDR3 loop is CASSLDRTPGSNEQFF. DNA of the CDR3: TGCGCCAGCAGCTTGGACCGGACACCGGGATCCAATGAGCAGTTCTTC.

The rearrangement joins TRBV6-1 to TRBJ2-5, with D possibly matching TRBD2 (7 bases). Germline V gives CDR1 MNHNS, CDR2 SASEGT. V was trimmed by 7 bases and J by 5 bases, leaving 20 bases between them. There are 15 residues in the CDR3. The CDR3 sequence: CASTPLGGRRETQYF. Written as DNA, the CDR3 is TGTGCCAGCACTCCCCTCGGGGGGCGCAGGGAGACCCAGTACTTC.

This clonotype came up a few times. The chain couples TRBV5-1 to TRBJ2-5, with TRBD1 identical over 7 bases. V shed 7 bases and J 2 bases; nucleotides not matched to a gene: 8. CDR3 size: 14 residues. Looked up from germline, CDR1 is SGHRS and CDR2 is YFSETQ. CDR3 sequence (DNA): TGCGCCAGCTCCCGACAGGGAAAACAAGAGACCCAGTACTTC. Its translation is CASSRQGKQETQYF.